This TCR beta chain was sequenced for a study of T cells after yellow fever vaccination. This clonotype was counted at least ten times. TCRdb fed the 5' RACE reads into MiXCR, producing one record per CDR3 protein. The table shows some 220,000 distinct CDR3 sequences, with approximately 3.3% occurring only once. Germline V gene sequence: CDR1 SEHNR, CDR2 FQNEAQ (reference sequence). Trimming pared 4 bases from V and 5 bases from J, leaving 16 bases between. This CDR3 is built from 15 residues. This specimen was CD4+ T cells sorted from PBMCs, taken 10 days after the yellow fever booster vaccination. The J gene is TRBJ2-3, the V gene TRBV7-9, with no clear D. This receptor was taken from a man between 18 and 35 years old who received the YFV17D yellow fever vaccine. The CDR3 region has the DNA TGTGCCAGCAGCTCCCCCACCGGAATGGGAGATACGCAGTATTTT. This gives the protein CASSSPTGMGDTQYF.